Detailed here is one T cell receptor beta chain. These data come from a study of technical replicates of blood from a handful of donors. Sequencing used immunoSEQ multiplex PCR; TCRdb keeps in-frame clones, though not all of them. The repertoire consists of about 81,000 clones, with roughly 96% occurring once and the leading ten covering around 0.18%. The CDR3 has 14 amino acids. CDR1 and CDR2 (germline): MDHEN, SYDVKM. The V end lost 2 bases, the J end lost 5 bases, and 12 bases lay between the germline ends. This sequence joins TRBV28 and TRBJ1-2; TRBD1 is a possible D gene (6 bases). Material for sequencing was T cells isolated from PBMCs. This TCR was sampled from a human donor in good health. CDR3 sequence reads: CASSLERTDYGYTF. CDR3 sequence (DNA): TGTGCCAGCAGTTTAGAGAGGACAGATTATGGCTACACCTTC.